The 32 T cell receptor beta chains reported below all come from one sample, sequenced in a study. TCRdb reprocessed the RT-PCR reads via MiXCR and lists one record per CDR3 protein. The table has about 680,000 distinct CDR3 sequences, 12% to 15% seen once. The sequenced sample consisted of memory CD4+ T cells from blood. Receptors were obtained from a female donor in good health, serving as a healthy control.

This clonotype has ten or more counts. The rearrangement uses TRBV29-1 and TRBJ2-3; D not certain. Trimming took off 5 bases at V and 3 bases at J, with 9 bases between the two ends. The CDR3 is 12 amino acids. Germline loops: CDR1 SQVTM, CDR2 ANQGSEA. CDR3 in DNA: TGCAGCGTTTCCGACGGTACAGATACGCAGTATTTT. This sequence encodes CSVSDGTDTQYF.

Many counts were recorded for this clonotype. V and J are TRBV12-3 or TRBV12-4 and TRBJ2-3; 8 nucleotides agree with TRBD2. The CDR3 loop spans 16 amino acids. J gave up 5 bases and V 8 bases, and 15 bases lay outside the gene matches. As DNA, the CDR3 is TGTGCCAGCTCATACGCCGGGGGGGCCTCGAGAGATACGCAGTATTTT. It specifies CASSYAGGASRDTQYF.

This clonotype has more than one count but fewer than ten. CDR3 bases: TGTGCCAGCAGTTACGCGTCTAATCGGAATTCACCCCTCCACTTT. Residues: CASSYASNRNSPLHF. V gene TRBV6-2 or TRBV6-3 combines with J gene TRBJ1-6, with D uncertain. The CDR3 has 15 amino acids. From germline, CDR1 is MNHEY and CDR2 SVGEGT. V lost 2 bases and J 7 bases, leaving 12 bases between the germline ends.

V and J are TRBV7-3 and TRBJ2-5, with D tentatively TRBD1 (5 bases). The germline gives CDR1 SGHTA, CDR2 FQGTGA. CDR3 length: 16 amino acids. V lost 5 bases to trimming and J lost 6 bases, with 22 bases between them. The CDR3 DNA follows: TGTGCCAGCAGCCTCGAAGGGGCAGGCCCCCGAAAGACCCAGTACTTC. Protein product: CASSLEGAGPRKTQYF.

This clonotype has ten or more counts. This chain connects TRBV10-3 to TRBJ2-3; unclear D gene. Trimming removed 4 bases at V and 0 bases at J, with 8 bases between. Germline values: CDR1 ENHRY, CDR2 SYGVKD. The CDR3 loop spans 14 amino acids. CDR3 sequence: CAISGPLSTDTQYF. CDR3 bases: TGTGCCATCAGTGGCCCACTGAGCACAGATACGCAGTATTTT.

This clonotype was counted many times. The chain employs TRBV29-1 and TRBJ2-1, with D perhaps matching TRBD1 or TRBD2 (6 bases each). Looked up from germline, CDR1 is SQVTM and CDR2 is ANQGSEA. V lost 8 bases and J lost 7, with 15 bases in between. The CDR3 sequence is 12 residues long. CDR3: CSFPQGRNEQFF. The CDR3 nucleotides are TGCAGCTTCCCCCAGGGGAGGAATGAGCAGTTCTTC.

This clonotype showed up just a few times. This rearrangement joins TRBV2 to TRBJ2-1; 14 bases are a match to TRBD2. CDR1 is SNHLY, CDR2 FYNNEI, per germline. The CDR3 runs to 19 residues. Losses at the gene ends were 7 bases for V and 5 bases for J; bases not matched to a gene: 16. CDR3 protein: CASTPTGTSGSIGHNEQFF. In DNA, the CDR3 is TGTGCCAGCACCCCAACCGGGACTAGCGGGAGTATAGGGCACAATGAGCAGTTCTTC.

As concerns this clonotype: One junction end does not reproduce the germline sequence, and a read error may be involved. The gene calls are TRBV7-9 and TRBJ1-1; D ambiguous. In germline, CDR1 is SEHNR, CDR2 FQNEAQ (reference sequence). This CDR3 contains 15 residues. The CDR3 region is CASSLETHLYAGVPF. The CDR3 DNA is TGTGCCAGCAGCTTAGAGACCCATCTCTACGCCGGGGTCCCTTTT.

In its sample, this clonotype was seen many times. This CDR3 reads CASSLQGSGEQYF. CDR3 nucleotide sequence: TGTGCCAGCAGTCTACAGGGCTCAGGCGAGCAGTACTTC. The V and J genes are TRBV27 and TRBJ2-7; possible D gene TRBD1, 6 bases. V was shortened by 5 bases and J by 6 bases, with 14 bases between the two germline ends. Germline V lookup: CDR1 MNHEY, CDR2 SMNVEV (reference sequence). The CDR3 is 13 amino acids.

This clonotype was detected only a few times. The gene calls are TRBV12-3 or TRBV12-4 and TRBJ2-7; 9 nucleotides line up with TRBD1. The V and J ends lost 5 bases and 3 bases, in that order; junction bases with no gene match: 8. The CDR3 has 15 residues. CDR3 in amino acids: CASSPRLTGGYEQYF. The CDR3 nucleotides read TGTGCCAGCAGTCCAAGACTGACAGGGGGCTACGAGCAGTACTTC.

There are many counts of this clonotype. The J gene is TRBJ1-2, the V gene TRBV5-1, with TRBD1 matching over 7 bases. J was trimmed by 4 bases and V by 4 bases; bases with no gene match: 7. The CDR3 is 14 residues long. Germline V CDR1 and CDR2: SGHRS, YFSETQ. The CDR3 loop reads CASSREGQIYGYTF. CDR3 in DNA: TGCGCCAGCAGCCGAGAGGGACAGATCTATGGCTACACCTTC.

This clonotype was seen more than once but under ten times. V usage is TRBV19 and J usage is TRBJ2-5; D gene uncertain. The CDR3 is made up of 13 amino acids. Germline lookup yields CDR1 LNHDA and CDR2 SQIVND (reference sequence). The germline V and J ends were trimmed by 3 bases and 2 bases, with 7 bases remaining between them. The CDR3 here is CASSISQQETQYF. CDR3 DNA sequence: TGTGCCAGTAGTATCTCACAGCAAGAGACCCAGTACTTC.

The chain couples TRBV7-2 to TRBJ1-2, with 9 bases lining up with TRBD1. This CDR3 is built from 15 residues. Germline V lookup: CDR1 SGHTA, CDR2 FQGNSA. The V segment lost 5 bases and the J segment 8 bases; nucleotides outside the gene matches: 12. CDR3 DNA: TGTGCCAGCAGCCGCCGGACAGGGGAAGAGAGGGGCTACACCTTC. This encodes CASSRRTGEERGYTF.

This clonotype was seen ten or more times. The chain joins TRBV10-3 to TRBJ1-3; D unresolved. Germline V CDR1 and CDR2: ENHRY, SYGVKD. The CDR3 runs to 12 residues. Deletions cut 0 bases from V and 4 bases from J, with 1 base between. In DNA form, the CDR3 reads TGTGCCATCAGTGAGTCAGGAAACACCATATATTTT. It encodes CAISESGNTIYF.

The genes are TRBV5-1 and TRBJ2-3; 8 nucleotides align to TRBD2. CDR3 length equals 15 residues. Germline CDR1 SGHRS, CDR2 YFSETQ. With V trimmed by 2 bases and J by 6 bases, 8 bases remained unmatched. CDR3 amino acids: CASSFERGLADTQYF. The CDR3 DNA reads TGCGCCAGCAGCTTTGAGCGGGGGTTGGCGGATACGCAGTATTTT.

The genes are TRBV20-1 and TRBJ2-5; 11 nucleotides match TRBD2. Per germline, CDR1 DFQATT and CDR2 SNEGSKA (reference sequence). After removal of 2 bases from V and 2 bases from J, the junction contained 16 bases not matched to a gene. This CDR3 region has 19 residues. The CDR3 DNA is TGCAGTGCTAGACCGGTTAGCGGGAGGGCCTCTAGGGGGCAAGAGACCCAGTACTTC. Translating it yields CSARPVSGRASRGQETQYF.

The chain couples TRBV30 to TRBJ1-1, with D tentatively TRBD1 (6 bases). This CDR3 is built from 13 residues. Germline V lookup: CDR1 GTSNPN, CDR2 SVGIG (reference sequence). Trimming removed 2 bases at V and 7 bases at J, with 14 bases between. The DNA of the CDR3 is TGTGCCTGGAGTTTATGGGGGGCCGGTGAAGCTTTCTTT. It translates to CAWSLWGAGEAFF.

In this sample, this clonotype turned up a few times. The chain has TRBV6-5 and TRBJ1-5, with 9 bases identical to TRBD1. The CDR3 runs to 15 residues. Per the germline V gene, CDR1 is MNHEY and CDR2 is SVGAGI. J gave up 8 bases and V 0 bases, and 5 bases lay outside the gene matches. The CDR3 sequence is CASSYSGTGIEPQHF. The CDR3 DNA sequence: TGTGCCAGCAGTTACTCAGGGACAGGGATTGAGCCCCAGCATTTT.

This clonotype was seen a few times. This may arise from a read error, as a much more abundant clone is one base away. For the CDR3, the DNA is TGTGCCAGCAGCATGTACCAAGAGACCCAGTACTTC. Protein sequence: CASSMYQETQYF. This sequence joins TRBV7-2 and TRBJ2-5; no reliable D call. The CDR3 spans 12 residues. Germline loops: CDR1 SGHTA, CDR2 FQGNSA. Trimming left V 5 bases short and J 0 bases short, with 4 bases between. Full variable domain (missing parts from reference TRBV7-2 and TRBJ2-5): GAGVSQSPSNKVTEKGKDVELRCDPISGHTALYWYRQSLGQGLEFLIYFQGNSAPDKSGLPSDRFSAERTGGSVSTLTIQRTQQEDSAVYLCASSMYQETQYFGPGTRLLVL.

This clonotype was counted between two and nine times. The chain has TRBV7-2 and TRBJ2-7, with a weak D call TRBD2 (7 bases). Trimming left V 5 bases short and J 5 bases short, with 16 bases between. Germline V gene data show CDR1 as SGHTA and CDR2 as FQGNSA. The CDR3 runs 14 residues. CDR3: CASSPGEGGHEQYF. In nucleotides, the CDR3 is TGTGCCAGCAGCCCCGGGGAGGGGGGCCACGAGCAGTACTTC.

The rearrangement joins TRBV12-3 or TRBV12-4 to TRBJ1-1; tentatively, D is TRBD1 (6 bases). V dropped 3 bases and J dropped 4 bases, with 15 bases sitting between them. The CDR3 is 15 residues long. The DNA for the CDR3 is TGTGCCAGCAGTTTTTTATTACAGGGAGGCACTGAAGCTTTCTTT. Amino acid sequence: CASSFLLQGGTEAFF.

In its sample, this clonotype was seen a few times. The chain uses TRBV6-6 and TRBJ2-2; D might be TRBD2 (5 bases). From germline, CDR1 is MNHNY and CDR2 SVGAGI (reference sequence). CDR3 length equals 15 residues. Trimming stripped 2 bases from V and 0 bases from J, with 7 bases between. This CDR3 reads CASSYTGSNTGELFF. CDR3 coding DNA: TGTGCCAGCAGTTACACGGGGTCGAACACCGGGGAGCTGTTTTTT.

The V gene is TRBV5-1, the J gene TRBJ1-2; weak D call: TRBD1 (5 bases). Germline V gives CDR1 SGHRS, CDR2 YFSETQ. Trimming pared 3 bases from V and 0 bases from J, leaving 12 bases between. The CDR3 is made up of 15 amino acids. In DNA form, the CDR3 reads TGCGCCAGCAGCTCTGGTCGACAGACTAACTATGGCTACACCTTC. This translates into CASSSGRQTNYGYTF. Based on the CDR3 plus reference TRBV5-1 and TRBJ1-2, the full variable domain is KAGVTQTPRYLIKTRGQQVTLSCSPISGHRSVSWYQQTPGQGLQFLFEYFSETQRNKGNFPGRFSGRQFSNSRSEMNVSTLELGDSALYLCASSSGRQTNYGYTFGSGTRLTVV.

This clonotype occurred a few times. V is TRBV6-1 and J is TRBJ2-7; D call uncertain. This CDR3 comprises 13 residues. Trimming left V 8 bases short and J 2 bases short, with 13 bases between. From germline, CDR1 is MNHNS and CDR2 SASEGT. CDR3 residues: CASCLGSAYEQYF. CDR3 in DNA: TGTGCCAGCTGCTTAGGGTCCGCCTACGAGCAGTACTTC.

This sequence joins TRBV5-6 and TRBJ2-5; D might be TRBD1 (6 bases). From germline, CDR1 is SGHDT and CDR2 YYEEEE. V dropped 4 bases and J dropped 1 base, with 11 bases sitting between them. The CDR3 contains 14 residues. The CDR3 protein is CASSPVGAQETQYF. The CDR3 DNA reads TGTGCCAGCAGCCCGGTGGGGGCCCAAGAGACCCAGTACTTC.

This clonotype was found many times. The genes are TRBV7-6 and TRBJ1-1; TRBD1 matches 10 bases. The CDR3 length is 16 residues. The ends lost 5 bases at V and 7 bases at J; junction bases unmatched: 13. Germline CDR1 is SGHVS and CDR2 is FNYEAQ. The DNA of the CDR3 is TGTGCCAGCAGCGCGACAGGGGGCGGCCCCTACGGTGAAGCTTTCTTT. Its translation is CASSATGGGPYGEAFF.

There are a few counts of this clonotype. This rearrangement joins TRBV6-2 or TRBV6-3 to TRBJ1-1, with TRBD1 as a possible D gene (5 bases). Trimming pared 6 bases from V and 5 bases from J, leaving 16 bases between. This CDR3 has 14 amino acids. Germline V CDR1 and CDR2: MNHEY, SVGEGT. The CDR3 region is CASRKDRTATEAFF. CDR3 in DNA: TGTGCCAGCAGGAAAGACAGAACAGCTACTGAAGCTTTCTTT.

The rearrangement joins TRBV9 to TRBJ1-1; D remains unclear. Germline assignment: CDR1 SGDLS and CDR2 YYNGEE. There are 13 residues in the CDR3. Trimming shortened V by 5 bases and J by 3 bases, and 11 bases separated the two germline ends. The CDR3 region is CASRVMLDTEAFF. The CDR3 DNA is TGTGCCAGCAGAGTCATGCTGGACACTGAAGCTTTCTTT.

This clonotype was observed a handful of times. This chain's CDR3 is CASSQDSKYEQYF. CDR3 in DNA: TGTGCCAGCAGCCAAGACTCTAAATACGAGCAGTACTTC. The genes are TRBV4-2 and TRBJ2-7; D is ambiguous. The CDR3 spans 13 residues. V was pared by 0 bases and J by 4 bases, with 7 bases between. The V gene's germline CDR1 is LGHNA and CDR2 YNFKEQ.

This clonotype was observed at least ten times. V and J are TRBV29-1 and TRBJ1-2; 9 bases line up with TRBD1. The CDR3 has 12 amino acids. The V and J ends lost 4 bases and 9 bases, in that order; junction bases with no gene match: 6. Germline CDR1 is SQVTM and CDR2 is ANQGSEA. The CDR3 spells CSVVGQGSSYTF. The CDR3, as DNA: TGCAGCGTTGTGGGACAGGGAAGCAGCTACACCTTC.

This clonotype was detected only a few times. V gene TRBV5-1 combines with J gene TRBJ2-7; 8 bases map to TRBD2. CDR1 is SGHRS and CDR2 is YFSETQ in the germline V gene. V shed 4 bases and J 6 bases; nucleotides not matched to a gene: 6. The length of the CDR3 is 13 residues. The DNA of the CDR3 is TGCGCCAGCAGCGGGACTAGTTCACGCGAGCAGTACTTC. Its translation is CASSGTSSREQYF.

This clonotype was seen only a few times. V usage is TRBV10-3 and J usage is TRBJ1-6; 7 nucleotides agree with TRBD1. CDR3 size: 16 residues. Per the germline V gene, CDR1 is ENHRY and CDR2 is SYGVKD. V shed 5 bases and J 0 bases; nucleotides not matched to a gene: 4. The CDR3 DNA follows: TGTGCCATCAGTAAGGGGACAGACTCCTATAATTCACCCCTCCACTTT. Amino acids: CAISKGTDSYNSPLHF.